This entry lists 24 T cell receptor beta chains sequenced from one sample in a study of OX40 agonist ivuxolimab in advanced cancers. The repertoire was sequenced with immunoSEQ multiplex PCR; TCRdb's copy has only in-frame clones and lacks some. The sample shows approximately 82,000 clones, approximately 90% of them seen only once. Specimen: CD4+ or CD8+ T cells sorted from blood, collected in a trial of the OX40 agonist ivuxolimab. The receptors were gathered from an adult with an advanced solid tumor such as melanoma, head and neck, liver or kidney cancer.

The V and J genes are TRBV28 and TRBJ2-1; D is tentatively TRBD1 or TRBD2 (6 bases each). The V end lost 3 bases, the J end lost 0 bases, and 18 bases lay between the germline ends. Germline CDR1 is MDHEN and CDR2 is SYDVKM. The CDR3 runs to 18 residues. The CDR3 loop reads CASSFLGAGRSSYNEQFF. The CDR3 region has the DNA TGTGCCAGCAGTTTTTTGGGGGCGGGACGGAGCTCCTACAATGAGCAGTTCTTC.

The V call is TRBV7-3, the J call TRBJ2-2; weak D call: TRBD2 (6 bases). Germline assignment: CDR1 SGHTA and CDR2 FQGTGA. The CDR3 spans 13 residues. Trimming took 3 bases from V and 7 from J, leaving 9 bases between them. CDR3 sequence: CASSFWRDGELFF. Written as DNA, the CDR3 is TGTGCCAGCAGCTTTTGGCGGGACGGGGAGCTGTTTTTT.

The chain employs TRBV28 and TRBJ1-2; D perhaps matches TRBD1 (6 bases). The CDR3 is 17 amino acids. V lost 6 bases, J lost 2 bases, and 22 bases lay in between. Germline V gene data show CDR1 as MDHEN and CDR2 as SYDVKM. CDR3 loop: CASSRFQRGRDNYGYTF. CDR3 nucleotide sequence: TGTGCCAGCAGCCGCTTCCAGAGGGGGAGAGACAACTATGGCTACACCTTC.

The chain is built from TRBV7-9 and TRBJ2-5, with 11 nucleotides matching TRBD2. The CDR3 has 15 residues. Germline CDR1 and CDR2: SEHNR and FQNEAQ (reference sequence). V shed 4 bases, J shed 5 bases, and the junction held 6 bases outside the gene matches. The chain's CDR3 is CASSSGTSGAETQYF. In DNA, the CDR3 is TGTGCCAGCAGCTCCGGGACTAGCGGAGCTGAGACCCAGTACTTC.

The J gene is TRBJ2-5, the V gene TRBV6-1; D gene ambiguous. V gave up 5 bases and J gave up 2 bases, with 6 bases separating them. The CDR3 covers 12 residues. Looked up from germline, CDR1 is MNHNS and CDR2 is SASEGT. The CDR3 loop is CASSLSQETQYF. In DNA, the CDR3 is TGTGCCAGCAGTCTATCTCAAGAGACCCAGTACTTC.

V gene TRBV10-3 combines with J gene TRBJ1-5; D is possibly TRBD1 (5 bases). V lost 3 bases and J lost 2, with 11 bases in between. The CDR3 has 15 residues. From germline, CDR1 is ENHRY and CDR2 SYGVKD. CDR3 in amino acids: CAISESGNGNQPQHF. The CDR3 DNA reads TGTGCCATCAGTGAATCAGGGAACGGCAATCAGCCCCAGCATTTT.

CDR3 nucleotide sequence: TGTGCCAGCAGCACACGGACTATGGAGACCCAGTACTTC. Its protein product is CASSTRTMETQYF. The chain combines TRBV11-2 with TRBJ2-5, with D perhaps matching TRBD2 (6 bases). CDR3 length equals 13 residues. V lost 5 bases, J lost 5 bases, and 12 bases lay in between. From germline, CDR1 is SGHAT and CDR2 FQNNGV. Variable domain in full (rest from reference TRBV11-2 and TRBJ2-5): EAGVAQSPRYKIIEKRQSVAFWCNPISGHATLYWYQQILGQGPKLLIQFQNNGVVDDSQLPKDRFSAERLKGVDSTLKIQPAKLEDSAVYLCASSTRTMETQYFGPGTRLLVL.

V is TRBV30 and J is TRBJ2-4, with a weak D call TRBD2 (5 bases). The V end was cut by 0 bases, the J end by 7 bases, with 7 bases between. The germline CDR1 and CDR2 sequences are GTSNPN and SVGIG (reference sequence). This CDR3 spans 12 amino acids. The CDR3 reads CAWSVLGNIQYF. The CDR3 DNA is TGTGCCTGGAGTGTACTAGGTAACATTCAGTACTTC. Full variable domain (rest looked up from reference TRBV30 and TRBJ2-4): SQTIHQWPATLVQPVGSPLSLECTVEGTSNPNLYWYRQAAGRGLQLLFYSVGIGQISSEVPQNLSASRPQDRQFILSSKKLLLSDSGFYLCAWSVLGNIQYFGAGTRLSVL.

This clone was counted between two and nine times. V is TRBV7-2 and J is TRBJ2-3, with a tentative D call TRBD1 (6 bases). Germline loops: CDR1 SGHTA, CDR2 FQGNSA. This CDR3 comprises 15 residues. Trimming cost V 5 bases and J 4 bases, with 16 bases left between them. CDR3 DNA sequence: TGTGCCAGCAGCCCAAGGGGGTCCGGCGCAGATACGCAGTATTTT. Its protein product is CASSPRGSGADTQYF.

This clone has just one count. The rearrangement uses TRBV2 and TRBJ2-2, with D maybe TRBD2 (5 bases). V lost 5 bases, J lost 3 bases, and 10 bases lay in between. The CDR3 totals 14 residues. Germline V CDR1 and CDR2: SNHLY, FYNNEI. The CDR3 sequence: CASSKTRDTGELFF. CDR3 nucleotide sequence: TGTGCCAGCAGTAAGACGAGGGACACCGGGGAGCTGTTTTTT.

This chain links TRBV7-2 with TRBJ2-3, with TRBD2 matching 11 bases. The germline V gene encodes CDR1 SGHTA and CDR2 FQGNSA. V dropped 5 bases and J dropped 4; count of bases not matched to a gene: 5. The CDR3 is made up of 15 amino acids. The CDR3 region has the DNA TGTGCCAGCAGCCCGCTAGCGGGAGGCCCAGATACGCAGTATTTT. Translation: CASSPLAGGPDTQYF.

V usage is TRBV19 and J usage is TRBJ1-2; 8 bases are a match to TRBD1. V was pared by 4 bases and J by 1 base, with 5 bases of the junction left unmatched. Per germline, CDR1 LNHDA and CDR2 SQIVND (reference sequence). The CDR3 has 15 amino acids. This chain's CDR3 is CASSSSTGVNYGYTF. The CDR3 coding sequence is TGTGCCAGTAGTAGTTCGACAGGGGTTAACTATGGCTACACCTTC.

The chain carries TRBV5-1 and TRBJ2-5, with D possibly being TRBD1 (6 bases). V gave up 4 bases and J gave up 5 bases, with 15 bases separating them. The length of the CDR3 is 14 residues. Germline loops: CDR1 SGHRS, CDR2 YFSETQ. CDR3 bases: TGCGCCAGCAGCCCAAAAACAGGGACGGAGACCCAGTACTTC. It yields the protein CASSPKTGTETQYF.

This chain connects TRBV7-9 to TRBJ1-2; TRBD1 matches at 7 bases. The V gene's germline CDR1 is SEHNR and CDR2 FQNEAQ (reference sequence). This CDR3 comprises 18 residues. V dropped 7 bases and J dropped 8; count of bases not matched to a gene: 25. In DNA form, the CDR3 reads TGTGCCAGCACGCTCGCTGGGGGGCAGGGGGGACCTGGAAGGGGCTACACCTTC. As protein: CASTLAGGQGGPGRGYTF. Combining the CDR3 with reference TRBV7-9 and TRBJ1-2 gives the whole variable domain DTGVSQNPRHKITKRGQNVTFRCDPISEHNRLYWYRQTLGQGPEFLTYFQNEAQLEKSRLLSDRFSAERPKGSFSTLEIQRTEQGDSAMYLCASTLAGGQGGPGRGYTFGSGTRLTVV.

The rearrangement uses TRBV5-6 and TRBJ2-5; D is ambiguous. V lost 2 bases and J lost 1, with 6 bases in between. The CDR3 is made up of 13 amino acids. CDR1 is SGHDT, CDR2 YYEEEE, per germline. The CDR3 DNA is TGTGCCAGCAGCTTCAGATCCCAAGAGACCCAGTACTTC. Translation gives CASSFRSQETQYF. The whole variable domain, remainder taken from reference TRBV5-6 and TRBJ2-5, is DAGVTQSPTHLIKTRGQQVTLRCSPKSGHDTVSWYQQALGQGPQFIFQYYEEEERQRGNFPDRFSGHQFPNYSSELNVNALLLGDSALYLCASSFRSQETQYFGPGTRLLVL.

The chain has TRBV19 and TRBJ2-1; D is unclear. V lost 2 bases, J lost 5 bases, and 7 bases lay in between. This CDR3 spans 13 amino acids. CDR1 and CDR2 (germline): LNHDA, SQIVND (reference sequence). DNA for the CDR3: TGTGCCAGTAGTATAAGTCTTCACAATGAGCAGTTCTTC. This gives the protein CASSISLHNEQFF.

The CDR3 region is CASSLAMNTEAFF. The CDR3, as DNA: TGTGCCAGCAGCTTAGCAATGAACACTGAAGCTTTCTTT. V gene TRBV11-2 combines with J gene TRBJ1-1, with D uncertain. The CDR3 length is 13 residues. The germline gives CDR1 SGHAT, CDR2 FQNNGV. V lost 1 base, J lost 0 bases, and 3 bases lay in between.

V and J are TRBV11-2 and TRBJ2-1; 7 nucleotides agree with TRBD2. Germline CDR1 SGHAT, CDR2 FQNNGV. There are 15 residues in the CDR3. The V and J ends lost 2 bases and 9 bases, in that order; junction bases with no gene match: 10. In nucleotides, the CDR3 is TGTGCCAGCAGCTTACGACTAGCTTTGGTTAGTGAGCAGTTCTTC. Translated: CASSLRLALVSEQFF.

This clone appeared once. The V gene is TRBV11-2, the J gene TRBJ1-1; D unclear. The length of the CDR3 is 12 residues. Germline CDR1 SGHAT, CDR2 FQNNGV. Trimming cost V 8 bases and J 6 bases, with 13 bases left between them. CDR3 coding DNA: TGTGCCAGCTCCAGAGGGCTCGCTGAAGCTTTCTTT. Protein product: CASSRGLAEAFF.

The chain has TRBV2 and TRBJ1-2; D possibly corresponds to TRBD1 (6 bases). Germline lookup yields CDR1 SNHLY and CDR2 FYNNEI. Deletions cut 6 bases from V and 4 bases from J, with 9 bases between. CDR3 length equals 12 residues. CDR3 sequence: CASSRDIYGYTF. In DNA form, the CDR3 reads TGTGCCAGCAGCCGGGACATCTATGGCTACACCTTC.

The rearrangement uses TRBV20-1 and TRBJ2-5; D unresolved. The CDR3 runs to 11 residues. CDR1 is DFQATT and CDR2 is SNEGSKA in the germline V gene (reference sequence). V was clipped by 6 bases and J by 5 bases, with 10 bases between them. The CDR3 DNA reads as TGCAGTGCCCCGGCATTTGAGACCCAGTACTTC. Residues: CSAPAFETQYF.

This chain uses TRBV4-1 with TRBJ2-3, with 7 bases that match TRBD2. V gave up 4 bases and J gave up 1 base; unmatched junction bases: 20. Germline loops: CDR1 MGHRA, CDR2 YSYEKL. The CDR3 loop spans 20 amino acids. The CDR3 loop reads CASSRDPDSPSGPRTDTQYF. The CDR3 bases are TGCGCCAGCAGCCGGGACCCGGACTCTCCTAGCGGCCCTCGCACAGATACGCAGTATTTT.

V and J are TRBV5-1 and TRBJ2-7; tentatively, D is TRBD1 (5 bases). The CDR3 has 18 amino acids. Trimming shortened V by 2 bases and J by 0 bases, and 21 bases separated the two germline ends. CDR1 is SGHRS and CDR2 is YFSETQ in the germline V gene. The CDR3 reads CASSLIPGGAGISYEQYF. The DNA of the CDR3 is TGCGCCAGCAGCTTAATACCCGGTGGGGCAGGGATCTCCTACGAGCAGTACTTC.

The gene calls are TRBV11-2 and TRBJ2-3; 9 bases line up with TRBD1. The germline V gene encodes CDR1 SGHAT and CDR2 FQNNGV. After removal of 7 bases from V and 6 bases from J, the junction contained 14 bases not matched to a gene. There are 16 residues in the CDR3. CDR3 residues: CASTEYGTGQGDTQYF. CDR3 coding DNA: TGTGCCAGCACAGAATACGGGACAGGGCAGGGGGATACGCAGTATTTT.